A selection of T cell receptor beta chains follows, all from one sample in a study of shared clonotypes between healthy human individuals. Assay used: immunoSEQ multiplex PCR; TCRdb lists only in-frame clones, some missing. The sample lists just over 2,000,000 clones, approximately 95% occurring once. The sequencing input was naive CD8+ T cells sorted from blood. The receptors originated from a man aged 18 to 30 in good health. The CDR3 runs from the conserved cysteine through the conserved F or W. The D gene is left open where the match is weak. The size of a clone is reported for some rows only, either as once, few or many, or as a class for expanded clones.

clone_size j_call d_call v_call cdr3_aa cdr3_nt
. TRBJ2-2 . TRBV4-1 CASSLGDPAGELFF TGCGCCAGCAGCCTGGGGGACCCGGCCGGGGAGCTGTTTTTT
once TRBJ2-3 . TRBV7-8 CASSLNWYGGGPGDTQYF TGTGCCAGCAGCTTAAACTGGTACGGAGGGGGACCAGGTGATACGCAGTATTTT
. TRBJ2-1 TRBD2 TRBV4-3 CASSRLTGLAGDNEQFF TGCGCCAGCAGCCGCCTCACGGGACTAGCGGGAGATAATGAGCAGTTCTTC
. TRBJ2-7 TRBD2 TRBV11-2 CASSPSAGASYEQYF TGTGCCAGCAGCCCGTCAGCGGGAGCCAGCTACGAGCAGTACTTC
. TRBJ2-2 . TRBV4-1 CASSQDWAGALRVGGELFF TGCGCCAGCAGCCAAGATTGGGCCGGGGCCCTCAGGGTAGGCGGGGAGCTGTTTTTT
. TRBJ2-7 . TRBV7-6 CASSPGTWPHEQYF TGTGCCAGCAGCCCCGGGACGTGGCCCCACGAGCAGTACTTC
. TRBJ2-2 . TRBV7-9 CASSRSIDQYTGELFF TGTGCCAGCAGCCGATCCATCGACCAGTACACCGGGGAGCTGTTTTTT
. TRBJ1-5 . TRBV4-1 CASSSGGNSNQPQHF TGCGCCAGCAGCTCGGGGGGAAATAGCAATCAGCCCCAGCATTTT
. TRBJ2-7 . TRBV5-8 CASSSSRVEEQYF TGTGCCAGCAGCTCCTCTCGTGTTGAGGAGCAGTACTTC
. TRBJ1-2 TRBD1 TRBV15 CATSTDRGIGYTF TGTGCCACCAGCACAGACAGGGGAATAGGCTACACCTTC
. TRBJ2-3 . TRBV7-2 CASSLQERAFTDTQYF TGTGCCAGCAGCCTACAAGAGCGGGCCTTCACAGATACGCAGTATTTT
once TRBJ1-2 . TRBV27 CASSLSGGFYGYTF TGTGCCAGCAGTTTATCGGGGGGGTTCTATGGCTACACCTTC
. TRBJ1-2 . TRBV6-5 CASSYRGDYTF TGTGCCAGCAGTTACCGTGGGGACTACACCTTC
. TRBJ1-5 . TRBV5-1 CASSLGGGNQPQHF TGCGCCAGCAGCTTGGGGGGCGGAAATCAGCCCCAGCATTTT
. TRBJ1-1 . TRBV4-1 CASSQAARNTEAFF TGCGCCAGCAGCCAAGCGGCTCGAAACACTGAAGCTTTCTTT
. TRBJ2-1 TRBD2 TRBV13 CASSSVAGVVYNEQFF TGTGCCAGCAGCTCTGTAGCGGGAGTAGTATACAATGAGCAGTTCTTC